A selection of T cell receptor beta chains follows, all from one sample in a study of T cell repertoires in cytomegalovirus infection. TCRdb ran MiXCR on the reads and lists one entry per CDR3 protein. The sample consists of about 97,000 distinct CDR3 sequences, 15% to 20% of them appearing once. Specimen: PBMCs. These receptors all come from a human donor in good health (CMV status not recorded). Some clones in this sample may be carry-over from other donors' samples. Each CDR3 is given with its conserved first and last residue. The D gene is left open where the match is weak. A clone size is listed for some rows: how often the clone was seen (once, few, many), or a class if it is expanded.

clone size | J gene | V gene | D gene | CDR3 protein | CDR3 DNA
few | TRBJ2-7 | TRBV9 | TRBD1 | CASSFRGQGYEQYF | TGTGCCAGCAGCTTTCGGGGACAGGGCTACGAGCAGTACTTC
. | TRBJ2-5 | TRBV5-5 | . | CASSPPSLDPPGETQYF | TGTGCCAGCAGCCCCCCTAGCCTAGACCCCCCGGGGGAGACCCAGTACTTC
many | TRBJ1-5 | TRBV12-3/TRBV12-4 | . | CASSLGRGDNQPQHF | TGTGCCAGCAGTTTGGGCAGGGGAGACAATCAGCCCCAGCATTTT
many | TRBJ1-1 | TRBV7-2 | . | CASSFSFDTEAFF | TGTGCCAGCAGCTTTAGTTTTGACACTGAAGCTTTCTTT
many | TRBJ2-2 | TRBV6-1 | . | CASSEQYTGELFF | TGTGCCAGCAGTGAACAGTACACCGGGGAGCTGTTTTTT
many | TRBJ1-1 | TRBV12-3/TRBV12-4 | . | CASSLRGGSVNTEAFF | TGTGCCAGCAGTTTAAGGGGGGGTTCTGTGAACACTGAAGCTTTCTTT
few | TRBJ2-7 | TRBV29-1 | . | CSFGSGDYEQYF | TGCAGCTTTGGCTCAGGGGATTACGAGCAGTACTTC
. | TRBJ1-1 | TRBV3-1 | . | CVSSQDGTEAFF | TGTGTCAGCAGCCAAGATGGCACTGAAGCTTTCTTT
many | TRBJ2-5 | TRBV7-2 | TRBD2 | CASSSRLADEETQYF | TGTGCCAGCAGCTCCCGACTAGCGGACGAAGAGACCCAGTACTTC
few | TRBJ2-5 | TRBV20-1 | TRBD1 | CSARETGVGETQYF | TGCAGTGCTCGCGAGACAGGGGTCGGAGAGACCCAGTACTTC
many | TRBJ1-1 | TRBV5-4 | TRBD1 | CASSLDTGGARTEAFF | TGTGCCAGCAGCTTGGACACAGGGGGCGCAAGGACTGAAGCTTTCTTT
few | TRBJ1-4 | TRBV18 | . | CASSPGAGEKLFF | TGTGCCAGCTCACCAGGGGCGGGCGAAAAACTGTTTTTT
few | TRBJ2-7 | TRBV27 | TRBD1 | CASRTYGTGGSYEQYF | TGTGCCAGCCGCACCTATGGGACAGGGGGATCCTACGAGCAGTACTTC
few | TRBJ1-2 | TRBV28 | TRBD1 | CASSETGRNYGYTF | TGTGCCAGCAGCGAGACAGGGAGGAACTATGGCTACACCTTC
few | TRBJ2-7 | TRBV28 | . | CASSISRTPSYEQYF | TGTGCCAGCAGTATCTCGCGGACGCCCTCCTACGAGCAGTACTTC
. | TRBJ2-3 | TRBV2 | TRBD1 | CASSRQGDLTDTQYF | TGTGCCAGCAGTCGACAGGGGGATTTAACAGATACGCAGTATTTT
few | TRBJ1-1 | TRBV5-1 | . | CASSSGAQTEAFF | TGCGCCAGCAGCTCTGGGGCACAGACTGAAGCTTTCTTT